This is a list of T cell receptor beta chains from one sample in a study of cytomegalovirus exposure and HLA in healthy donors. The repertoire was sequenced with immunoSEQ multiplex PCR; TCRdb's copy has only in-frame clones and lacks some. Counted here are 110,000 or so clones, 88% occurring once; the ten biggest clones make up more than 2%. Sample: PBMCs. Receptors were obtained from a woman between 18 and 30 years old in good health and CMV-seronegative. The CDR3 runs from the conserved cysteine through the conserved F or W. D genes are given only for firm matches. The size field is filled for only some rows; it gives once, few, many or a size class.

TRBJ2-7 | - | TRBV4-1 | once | TGCGCCAGCAGCTTACGGACAGAGTACGAGCAGTACTTC | CASSLRTEYEQYF
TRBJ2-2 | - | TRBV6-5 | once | TGTGCCAGCAGGTTGCGGACTTCCGGCACCGGGGAGCTGTTTTTT | CASRLRTSGTGELFF
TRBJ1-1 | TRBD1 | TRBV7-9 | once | TGTGCCAGCAGCCCCGGGACAGGGGAGGATGAAGCTTTCTTT | CASSPGTGEDEAFF
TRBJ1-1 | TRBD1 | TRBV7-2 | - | TGTGCCACCATGGGGGGACAGGGGATTCACACTGAAGCTTTCTTT | CATMGGQGIHTEAFF
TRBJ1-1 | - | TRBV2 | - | TGTGCCACGTCGTGGACAGTGAACACTGAAGCTTTCTTT | CATSWTVNTEAFF
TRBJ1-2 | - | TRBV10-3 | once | TGTGCCATCAGAGGACCCGGACAGACACCAAACTATGGCTACACCTTC | CAIRGPGQTPNYGYTF
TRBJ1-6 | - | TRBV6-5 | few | TGTGCCAGCAGACGACAGCTTAGTAATTCACCCCTCCACTTT | CASRRQLSNSPLHF
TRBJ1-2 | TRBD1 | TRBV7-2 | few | TGTGCCAGCAGCGACCCGGGACAGGGAATCCCTCAATATGGCTACACCTTC | CASSDPGQGIPQYGYTF
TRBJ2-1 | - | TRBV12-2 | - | TGTGCAAGTCGCTTAGAATGTAGGTCACGGGACAGGCTTAACAATGAGCAGTTCTTC | CASRLECRSRDRLNNEQFF
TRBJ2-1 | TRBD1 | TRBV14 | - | TGTGCCAGCAGCCAAGAGGTTTGGACAGGGAATGATGAGCAGTTCTTC | CASSQEVWTGNDEQFF
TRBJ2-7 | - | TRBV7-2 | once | TGTGCCAGCAGCTTCAGGGGCCTCGAGGGCTACGAGCAGTACTTC | CASSFRGLEGYEQYF
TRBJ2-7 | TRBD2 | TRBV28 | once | TGTGCCAGCAGTTTACCCCCTAGCGGGGGGGCGTGGGAGCAGTACTTC | CASSLPPSGGAWEQYF